Each of the 3 T cell receptor beta chains below was sequenced from the same sample in a study of blood T cell repertoires in COVID-19. Generated by immunoSEQ multiplex PCR, the TCRdb table keeps only in-frame clones and is missing some. The sample includes some 200,000 clones, about four fifths of them seen just once. The sample comprised peripheral blood. The receptors were gathered from a woman in her thirties or forties with acute or convalescent COVID-19.

This chain connects TRBV5-4 to TRBJ2-1; tentative D call: TRBD2 (6 bases). Trimming stripped 4 bases from V and 8 bases from J, with 16 bases between. CDR3 length equals 14 residues. CDR1 and CDR2 from the germline V gene are SGHNT and YYREEE (reference sequence). CDR3 region: CASSPVGTGDEQFF. DNA for the CDR3: TGTGCCAGCAGCCCGGTGGGAACGGGAGATGAGCAGTTCTTC.

The J gene is TRBJ2-2, the V gene TRBV7-9; 11 bases match TRBD1. This CDR3 contains 15 residues. The germline CDR1 and CDR2 sequences are SEHNR and FQNEAQ (reference sequence). The junction had 4 bases not matched to a gene; V was cut back by 4 bases and J by 6 bases. CDR3 bases: TGTGCCAGCAGCTCTCCGGGACAGGGGGCCGGGGAGCTGTTTTTT. This sequence encodes CASSSPGQGAGELFF. The entire variable domain, with the rest obtained from reference TRBV7-9 and TRBJ2-2, is as follows: DTGVSQNPRHKITKRGQNVTFRCDPISEHNRLYWYRQTLGQGPEFLTYFQNEAQLEKSRLLSDRFSAERPKGSFSTLEIQRTEQGDSAMYLCASSSPGQGAGELFFGEGSRLTVL.

This clone has a single count. This sequence joins TRBV29-1 and TRBJ1-2; TRBD1 is a possible D gene (5 bases). Germline CDR1 is SQVTM and CDR2 is ANQGSEA. The CDR3 contains 12 residues. Trimming removed 5 bases at V and 2 bases at J, with 9 bases between. The CDR3, as DNA: TGCAGCGTTAATCAGGGAAACTATGGCTACACCTTC. Translated: CSVNQGNYGYTF.